This T cell receptor (beta chain) is drawn from a study of cytomegalovirus exposure and HLA in healthy donors. Clones were sequenced by immunoSEQ multiplex PCR, and TCRdb holds only the in-frame ones, with some missing. The sample consists of 100,000 to 150,000 clones, 75% to 90% of them appearing once. V lost 2 bases, J lost 8 bases, and 15 bases lay in between. Looked up from germline, CDR1 is MNHNS and CDR2 is SASEGT. This CDR3 is 15 amino acids long. The specimen was PBMCs. The chain has TRBV6-1 and TRBJ1-4, with a tentative D call TRBD1 (5 bases). The clonotype comes from a woman between 18 and 29 years old in good health and CMV-seronegative. CDR3 sequence: CASSESIGVEEKLFF. CDR3 sequence (DNA): TGTGCCAGCAGTGAATCTATAGGGGTTGAGGAAAAACTGTTTTTT.